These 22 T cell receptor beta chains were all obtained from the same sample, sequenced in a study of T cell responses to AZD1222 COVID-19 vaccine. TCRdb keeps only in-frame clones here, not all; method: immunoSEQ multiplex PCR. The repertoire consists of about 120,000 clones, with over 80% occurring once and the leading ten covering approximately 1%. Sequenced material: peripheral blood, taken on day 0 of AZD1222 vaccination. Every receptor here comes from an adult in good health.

CDR3 bases: TGCGCCAGCAGCTCACTAGCGGGGGTAGGAGAGACCCAGTACTTC. Translation: CASSSLAGVGETQYF. The chain couples TRBV5-1 to TRBJ2-5; TRBD2 aligns across 11 bases. The CDR3 has 15 amino acids. Germline loops: CDR1 SGHRS, CDR2 YFSETQ. Trimming cost V 3 bases and J 4 bases; bases outside gene matches: 5.

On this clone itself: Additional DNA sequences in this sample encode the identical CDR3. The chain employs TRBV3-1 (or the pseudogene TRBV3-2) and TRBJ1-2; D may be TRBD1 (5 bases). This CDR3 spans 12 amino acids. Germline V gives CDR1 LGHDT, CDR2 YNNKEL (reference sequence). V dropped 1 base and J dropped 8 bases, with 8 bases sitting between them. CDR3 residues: CASSQARGGYTF. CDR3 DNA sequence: TGTGCCAGCAGCCAAGCCCGGGGCGGCTACACCTTC.

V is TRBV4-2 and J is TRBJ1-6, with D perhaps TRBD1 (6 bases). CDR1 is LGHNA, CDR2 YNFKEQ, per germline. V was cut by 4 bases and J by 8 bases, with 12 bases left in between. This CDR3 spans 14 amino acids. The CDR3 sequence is CASSLTGSDSPLHF. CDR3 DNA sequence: TGTGCCAGCAGCCTGACAGGTTCTGATTCACCCCTCCACTTT.

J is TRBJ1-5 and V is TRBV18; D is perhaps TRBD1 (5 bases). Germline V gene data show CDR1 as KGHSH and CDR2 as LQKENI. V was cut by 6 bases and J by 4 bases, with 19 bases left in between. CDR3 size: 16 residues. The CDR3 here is CASSSSGELRNQPQHF. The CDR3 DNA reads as TGTGCCAGCTCCTCGTCGGGGGAATTGAGAAATCAGCCCCAGCATTTT.

The CDR3 loop reads CASRATGRNNEQFF. The CDR3 DNA is TGTGCCAGCAGGGCCACGGGGCGGAACAATGAGCAGTTCTTC. The rearrangement links TRBV6-5 to TRBJ2-1; perhaps D is TRBD1 or TRBD2 (5 bases each). Germline CDR1 and CDR2: MNHEY and SVGAGI. The CDR3 length is 14 residues. V lost 6 bases and J 5 bases, leaving 14 bases between the germline ends.

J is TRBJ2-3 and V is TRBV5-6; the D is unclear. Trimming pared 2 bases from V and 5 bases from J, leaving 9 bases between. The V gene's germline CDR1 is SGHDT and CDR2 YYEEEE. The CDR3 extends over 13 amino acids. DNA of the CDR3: TGTGCCAGCAGCTTATCCCCCCAAGATACGCAGTATTTT. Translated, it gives CASSLSPQDTQYF.

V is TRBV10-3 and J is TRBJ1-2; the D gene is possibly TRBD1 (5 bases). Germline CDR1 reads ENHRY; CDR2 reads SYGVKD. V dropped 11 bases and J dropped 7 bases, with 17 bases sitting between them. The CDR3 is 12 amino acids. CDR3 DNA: TGTGCCGCAAACGGGGGGAGGAGTGGCTACACCTTC. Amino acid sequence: CAANGGRSGYTF.

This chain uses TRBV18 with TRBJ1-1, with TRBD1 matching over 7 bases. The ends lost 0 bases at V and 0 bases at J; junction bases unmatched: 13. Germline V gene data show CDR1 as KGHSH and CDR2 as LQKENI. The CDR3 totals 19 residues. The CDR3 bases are TGTGCCAGCTCACCACCGGTGTTACAGGGGCGTTTAATGAACACTGAAGCTTTCTTT. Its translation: CASSPPVLQGRLMNTEAFF.

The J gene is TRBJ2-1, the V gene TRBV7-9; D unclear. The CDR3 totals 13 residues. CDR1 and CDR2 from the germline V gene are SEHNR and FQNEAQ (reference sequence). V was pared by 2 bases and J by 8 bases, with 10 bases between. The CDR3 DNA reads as TGTGCCAGCAGCTTAAAGTCAAGGGATGAGCAGTTCTTC. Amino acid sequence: CASSLKSRDEQFF. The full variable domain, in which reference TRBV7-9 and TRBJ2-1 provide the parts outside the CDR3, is DTGVSQNPRHKITKRGQNVTFRCDPISEHNRLYWYRQTLGQGPEFLTYFQNEAQLEKSRLLSDRFSAERPKGSFSTLEIQRTEQGDSAMYLCASSLKSRDEQFFGPGTRLTVL.

The CDR3 bases are TGTGCCAGCAGTTTTTTCACCAGACAGTTTTCCTACGAGCAGTACTTC. Translating it yields CASSFFTRQFSYEQYF. This chain links TRBV28 with TRBJ2-7, with D perhaps TRBD1 (5 bases). Deletions cut 3 bases from V and 1 base from J, with 16 bases between. CDR3 length: 16 residues. CDR1 is MDHEN and CDR2 is SYDVKM in the germline V gene.

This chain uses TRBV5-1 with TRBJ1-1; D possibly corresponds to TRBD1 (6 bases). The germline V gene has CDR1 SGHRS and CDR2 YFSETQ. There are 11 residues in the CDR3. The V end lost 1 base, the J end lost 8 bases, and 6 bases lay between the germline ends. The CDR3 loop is CASSLTGEAFF. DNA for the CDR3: TGCGCCAGCAGCTTGACAGGGGAAGCTTTCTTT.

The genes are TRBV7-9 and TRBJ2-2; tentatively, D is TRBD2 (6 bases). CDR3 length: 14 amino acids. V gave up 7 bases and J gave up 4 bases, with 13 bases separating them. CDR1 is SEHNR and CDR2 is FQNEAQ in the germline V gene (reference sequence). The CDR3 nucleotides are TGTGCCAGCAATGAGGTCGGGGGCACCGGGGAGCTGTTTTTT. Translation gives CASNEVGGTGELFF.

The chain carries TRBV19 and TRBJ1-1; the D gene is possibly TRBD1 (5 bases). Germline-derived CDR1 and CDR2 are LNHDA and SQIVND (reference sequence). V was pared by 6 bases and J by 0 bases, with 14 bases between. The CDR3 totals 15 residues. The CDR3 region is CASSPRGRLNTEAFF. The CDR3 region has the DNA TGTGCCAGTAGCCCCCGGGGACGGCTGAACACTGAAGCTTTCTTT.

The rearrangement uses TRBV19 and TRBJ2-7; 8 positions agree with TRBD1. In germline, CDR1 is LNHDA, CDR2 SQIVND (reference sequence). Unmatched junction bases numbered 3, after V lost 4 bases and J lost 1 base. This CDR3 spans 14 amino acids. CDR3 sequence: CASSTGGLSYEQYF. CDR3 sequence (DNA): TGTGCCAGTAGTACAGGGGGCCTTTCCTACGAGCAGTACTTC.

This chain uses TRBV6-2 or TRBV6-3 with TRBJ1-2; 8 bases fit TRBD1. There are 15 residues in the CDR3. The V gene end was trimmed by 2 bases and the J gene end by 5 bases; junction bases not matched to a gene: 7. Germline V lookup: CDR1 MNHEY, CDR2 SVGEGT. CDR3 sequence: CASSYQDRVLYGYTF. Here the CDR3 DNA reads TGTGCCAGCAGTTACCAGGACAGGGTCCTTTATGGCTACACCTTC.

The CDR3 loop reads CASSLAGQPQHF. For the CDR3, the DNA is TGTGCCAGCAGCTTAGCGGGGCAGCCCCAGCATTTT. The chain recombines TRBV7-8 with TRBJ1-5; no definite D call. Deletions cut 0 bases from V and 7 bases from J, with 4 bases between. This CDR3 is built from 12 residues. Germline CDR1 and CDR2: SGHVS and FQNEAQ.

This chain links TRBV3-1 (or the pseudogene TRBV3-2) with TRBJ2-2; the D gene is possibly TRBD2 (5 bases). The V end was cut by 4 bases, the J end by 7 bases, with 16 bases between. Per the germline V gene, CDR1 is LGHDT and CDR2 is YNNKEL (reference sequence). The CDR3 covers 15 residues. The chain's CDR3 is CASSPLGLVGGELFF. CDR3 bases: TGTGCCAGCAGCCCGTTAGGACTTGTCGGCGGGGAGCTGTTTTTT.

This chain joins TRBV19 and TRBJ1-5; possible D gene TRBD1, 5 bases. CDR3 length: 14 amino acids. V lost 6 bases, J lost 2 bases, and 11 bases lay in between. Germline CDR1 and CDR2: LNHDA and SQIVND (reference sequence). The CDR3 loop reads CASRTERGNQPQHF. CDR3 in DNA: TGTGCCAGTAGGACAGAGAGAGGCAATCAGCCCCAGCATTTT. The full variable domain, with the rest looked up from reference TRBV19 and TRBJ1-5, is DGGITQSPKYLFRKEGQNVTLSCEQNLNHDAMYWYRQDPGQGLRLIYYSQIVNDFQKGDIAEGYSVSREKKESFPLTVTSAQKNPTAFYLCASRTERGNQPQHFGDGTRLSIL.

CDR3 protein: CSAQQGIAFF. CDR3 in DNA: TGCAGTGCTCAACAGGGCATAGCTTTCTTT. The chain couples TRBV20-1 to TRBJ1-1, with a tentative D call TRBD1 (6 bases). The germline CDR1 and CDR2 sequences are DFQATT and SNEGSKA (reference sequence). With 5 bases removed from V and 10 bases from J, the gap between germline ends came to 11 bases. CDR3 length equals 10 residues.

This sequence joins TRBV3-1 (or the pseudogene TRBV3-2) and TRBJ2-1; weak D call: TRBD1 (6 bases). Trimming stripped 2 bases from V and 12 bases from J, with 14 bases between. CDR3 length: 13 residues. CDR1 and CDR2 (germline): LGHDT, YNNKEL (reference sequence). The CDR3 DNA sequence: TGTGCCAGCAGCCAACCGACAGGCGACGGGCAGTTCTTC. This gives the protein CASSQPTGDGQFF.

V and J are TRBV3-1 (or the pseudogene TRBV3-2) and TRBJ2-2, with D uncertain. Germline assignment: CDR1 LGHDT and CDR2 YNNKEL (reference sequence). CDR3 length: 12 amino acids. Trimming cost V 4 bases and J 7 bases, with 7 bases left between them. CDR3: CASSLVFGELFF. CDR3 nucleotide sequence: TGTGCCAGCAGCCTAGTTTTCGGGGAGCTGTTTTTT.

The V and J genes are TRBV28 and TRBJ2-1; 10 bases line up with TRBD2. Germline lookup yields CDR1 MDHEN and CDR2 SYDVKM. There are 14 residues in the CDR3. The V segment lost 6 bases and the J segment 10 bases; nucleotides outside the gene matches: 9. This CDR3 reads CASRRRAGGQEQFF. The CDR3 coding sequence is TGTGCCAGCAGGAGACGAGCGGGAGGGCAAGAGCAGTTCTTC.